This T cell receptor beta chain derives from a study of early T cells in non-severe SARS-CoV-2 infection. The table lists this clonotype with a few counts. TCRdb independently ran MiXCR on the 5' RACE reads; one entry per CDR3 protein. Here the sample spans 60,000 to 75,000 distinct CDR3 sequences, around 11% being singletons. Trimming at V came to 7 bases and at J to 0 bases, leaving 6 bases not matched to a gene. Germline lookup yields CDR1 ENHRY and CDR2 SYGVKD. The CDR3 loop spans 17 amino acids. The clonotype originates from an adult who was a healthcare worker with PCR-confirmed SARS-CoV-2 infection or an uninfected control (not recorded which). The material sequenced was whole blood. This chain joins TRBV10-3 and TRBJ2-6; 10 bases are shared with TRBD1. The CDR3 protein is CAITGQGVNSGANVLTF. The CDR3 DNA reads as TGTGCCATCACAGGACAGGGGGTAAACTCTGGGGCCAACGTCCTGACTTTC.